These 9 T cell receptor beta chains share one sample of origin, sequenced in a study of cytomegalovirus exposure and HLA in healthy donors. In the PCR, 60 Vbeta and 13 Jbeta primers were used. Some clones are missing from TCRdb's copy, which holds only in-frame ones; the method was immunoSEQ multiplex PCR. The table records under 200,000 clones, roughly 82% of them present only once. Sequenced material: PBMCs. The receptors stem from a woman aged 50 to 60 in good health and CMV-seronegative.

This rearrangement joins TRBV19 to TRBJ2-1, with D perhaps TRBD1 (6 bases). Looked up from germline, CDR1 is LNHDA and CDR2 is SQIVND (reference sequence). V was clipped by 6 bases and J by 8 bases, with 20 bases between them. There are 15 residues in the CDR3. The CDR3 spells CASREGGTGPHEQFF. CDR3 DNA: TGTGCCAGTAGGGAAGGGGGAACCGGGCCGCATGAGCAGTTCTTC.

The V gene is TRBV25-1, the J gene TRBJ2-3, with D possibly matching TRBD2 (5 bases). The germline V gene encodes CDR1 MGHDK and CDR2 SYGVNS. V lost 7 bases to trimming and J lost 0 bases, with 11 bases between them. The CDR3 has 14 amino acids. The CDR3, as DNA: TGTGCCAGCACCTCGGGGTCTAGCACAGATACGCAGTATTTT. Encoded protein: CASTSGSSTDTQYF.

V gene TRBV5-4 combines with J gene TRBJ2-5, with 7 bases lining up with TRBD2. V lost 5 bases to trimming and J lost 4 bases; unmatched junction nucleotides: 5. This CDR3 spans 13 amino acids. Germline CDR1 SGHNT, CDR2 YYREEE (reference sequence). In DNA form, the CDR3 reads TGTGCCAGCAGTTTACGGACTAGAGAGACCCAGTACTTC. Amino acid sequence: CASSLRTRETQYF.

This clone was observed a single time. The rearrangement joins TRBV5-1 to TRBJ2-2; D might be TRBD2 (6 bases). V shed 4 bases and J shed 7 bases, with 23 bases lying between them. The CDR3 contains 17 residues. The germline V gene encodes CDR1 SGHRS and CDR2 YFSETQ. CDR3 nucleotide sequence: TGCGCCAGCAGCCCCTTCGGCGGGACCCCTGGGGGCGGGGAGCTGTTTTTT. Protein sequence: CASSPFGGTPGGGELFF.

V gene TRBV5-3 combines with J gene TRBJ2-7; perhaps TRBD1 as D (6 bases). TRBV5-3 is filed as an ORF, its function uncertain. The CDR3 consists of 16 residues. V dropped 3 bases and J dropped 2 bases, with 18 bases sitting between them. In DNA, the CDR3 is TGTGCCAGAAGCTCCCCCCGGGACACAAACCCCTACGAGCAGTACTTC. Protein sequence: CARSSPRDTNPYEQYF.

V gene TRBV19 combines with J gene TRBJ2-3; 8 nucleotides line up with TRBD2. The germline CDR1 and CDR2 sequences are LNHDA and SQIVND (reference sequence). J lost 0 bases, V lost 11 bases, and 4 bases had no gene match. The CDR3 length is 13 residues. In DNA form, the CDR3 reads TGTGCCGCGACTAGCGCGAGCACAGATACGCAGTATTTT. Translation: CAATSASTDTQYF.

The V gene is TRBV6-6, the J gene TRBJ2-7; perhaps TRBD1 as D (5 bases). The V and J ends lost 6 bases and 3 bases respectively, with 12 bases between them. This CDR3 has 13 amino acids. The germline gives CDR1 MNHNY, CDR2 SVGAGI (reference sequence). DNA of the CDR3: TGTGCCAGCAGCTCTAGGGGTGGCTACGAGCAGTACTTC. It yields the protein CASSSRGGYEQYF.

This chain connects TRBV29-1 to TRBJ1-2; 10 nucleotides match TRBD1. The CDR3 totals 13 residues. Trimming cost V 7 bases and J 4 bases; bases outside gene matches: 6. Germline V gives CDR1 SQVTM, CDR2 ANQGSEA. The CDR3, as DNA: TGCAGCGGGGGGACAGGGGTGGGCTATGGCTACACCTTC. Its protein is CSGGTGVGYGYTF.

This sequence joins TRBV27 and TRBJ2-5; TRBD2 matches at 8 bases. This CDR3 contains 15 residues. V gave up 5 bases and J gave up 1 base; unmatched junction bases: 6. Looked up from germline, CDR1 is MNHEY and CDR2 is SMNVEV (reference sequence). This CDR3 is CASSPQRGPQETQYF. CDR3 nucleotide sequence: TGTGCCAGCAGTCCCCAGCGGGGGCCCCAAGAGACCCAGTACTTC.